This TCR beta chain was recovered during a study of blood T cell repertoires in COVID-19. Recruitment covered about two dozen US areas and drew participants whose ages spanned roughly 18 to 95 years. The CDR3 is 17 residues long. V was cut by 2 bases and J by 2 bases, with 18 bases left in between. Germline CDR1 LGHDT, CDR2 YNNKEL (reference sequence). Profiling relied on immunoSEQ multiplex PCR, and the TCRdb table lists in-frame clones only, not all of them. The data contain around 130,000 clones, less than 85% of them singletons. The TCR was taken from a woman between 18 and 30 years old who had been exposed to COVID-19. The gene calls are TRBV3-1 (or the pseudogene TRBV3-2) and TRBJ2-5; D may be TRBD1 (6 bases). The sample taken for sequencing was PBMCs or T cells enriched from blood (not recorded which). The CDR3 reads CASSQRPPGHQQETQYF. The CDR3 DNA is TGTGCCAGCAGCCAAAGGCCACCGGGACACCAGCAAGAGACCCAGTACTTC.